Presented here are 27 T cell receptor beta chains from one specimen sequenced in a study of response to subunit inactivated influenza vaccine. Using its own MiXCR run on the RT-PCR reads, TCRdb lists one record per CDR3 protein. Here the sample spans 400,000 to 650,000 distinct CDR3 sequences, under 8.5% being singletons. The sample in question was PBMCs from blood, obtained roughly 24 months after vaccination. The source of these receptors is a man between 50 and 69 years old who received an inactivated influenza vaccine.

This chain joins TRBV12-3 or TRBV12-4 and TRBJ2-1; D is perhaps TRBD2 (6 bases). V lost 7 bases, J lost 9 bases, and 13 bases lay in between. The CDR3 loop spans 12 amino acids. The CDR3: CASTSSVGEQFF. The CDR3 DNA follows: TGTGCCAGCACCTCTAGCGTTGGTGAGCAGTTCTTC.

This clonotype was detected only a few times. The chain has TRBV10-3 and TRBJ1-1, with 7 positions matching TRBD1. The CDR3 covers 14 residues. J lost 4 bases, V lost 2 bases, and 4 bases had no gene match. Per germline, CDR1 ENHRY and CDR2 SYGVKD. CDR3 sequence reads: CAISEVRGATEAFF. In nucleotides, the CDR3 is TGTGCCATCAGTGAGGTCAGGGGGGCCACTGAAGCTTTCTTT.

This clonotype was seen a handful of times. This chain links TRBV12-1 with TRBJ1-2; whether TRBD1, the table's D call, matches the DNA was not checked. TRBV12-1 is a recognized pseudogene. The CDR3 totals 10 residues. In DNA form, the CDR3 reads TGTGCCAGCACCCCTGGGTCTTACACCTTC. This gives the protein CASTPGSYTF.

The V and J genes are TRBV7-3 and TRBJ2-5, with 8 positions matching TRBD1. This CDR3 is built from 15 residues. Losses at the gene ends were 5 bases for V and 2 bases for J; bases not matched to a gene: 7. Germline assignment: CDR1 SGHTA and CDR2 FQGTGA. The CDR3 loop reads CASSQDRGPQETQYF. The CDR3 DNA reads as TGTGCCAGCAGCCAAGACAGGGGTCCGCAAGAGACCCAGTACTTC. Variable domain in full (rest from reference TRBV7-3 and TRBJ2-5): GAGVSQTPSNKVTEKGKYVELRCDPISGHTALYWYRQSLGQGPEFLIYFQGTGAADDSGLPNDRFFAVRPEGSVSTLKIQRTERGDSAVYLCASSQDRGPQETQYFGPGTRLLVL.

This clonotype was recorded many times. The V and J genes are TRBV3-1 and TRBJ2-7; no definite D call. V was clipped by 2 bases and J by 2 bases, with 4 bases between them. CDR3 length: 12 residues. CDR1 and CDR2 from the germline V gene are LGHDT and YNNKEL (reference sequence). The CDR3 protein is CASSQSTYEQYF. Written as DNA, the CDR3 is TGTGCCAGCAGCCAATCTACCTACGAGCAGTACTTC.

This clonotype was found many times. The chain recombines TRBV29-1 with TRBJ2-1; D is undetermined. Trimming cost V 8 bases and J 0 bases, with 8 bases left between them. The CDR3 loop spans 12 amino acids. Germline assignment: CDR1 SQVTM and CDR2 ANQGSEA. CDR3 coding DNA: TGCAGCCTAGATAACTCCTACAATGAGCAGTTCTTC. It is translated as CSLDNSYNEQFF.

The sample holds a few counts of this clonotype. CDR3 nucleotides: TGCAGTGCAAGAAGATGGCTAGAGAGCTCCTACAATGAGCAGTTCTTC. Protein: CSARRWLESSYNEQFF. This chain links TRBV20-1 with TRBJ2-1; no clear D gene. CDR1 is DFQATT, CDR2 SNEGSKA, per germline (reference sequence). V lost 6 bases and J 0 bases, leaving 18 bases between the germline ends. This CDR3 has 16 residues.

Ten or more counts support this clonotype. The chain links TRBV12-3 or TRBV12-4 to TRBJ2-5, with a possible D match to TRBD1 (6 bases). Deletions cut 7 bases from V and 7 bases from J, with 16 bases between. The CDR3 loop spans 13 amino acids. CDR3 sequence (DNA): TGTGCCAGCACCCTCACAGGGTTGGCGACCCAGTACTTC. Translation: CASTLTGLATQYF.

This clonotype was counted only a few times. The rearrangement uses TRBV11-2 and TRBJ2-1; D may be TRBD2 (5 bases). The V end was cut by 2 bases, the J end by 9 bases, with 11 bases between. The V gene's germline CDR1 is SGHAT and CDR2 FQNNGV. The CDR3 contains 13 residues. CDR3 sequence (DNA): TGTGCCAGCAGCTTAAGTGAGGGCAGTGAGCAGTTCTTC. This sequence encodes CASSLSEGSEQFF.

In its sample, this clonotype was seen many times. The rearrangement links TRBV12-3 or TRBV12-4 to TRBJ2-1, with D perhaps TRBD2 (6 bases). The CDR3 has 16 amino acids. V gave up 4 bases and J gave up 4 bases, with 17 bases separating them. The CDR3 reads CASSSGGQRPYNEQFF. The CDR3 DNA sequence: TGTGCCAGCAGTTCAGGAGGGCAGAGGCCGTACAATGAGCAGTTCTTC.

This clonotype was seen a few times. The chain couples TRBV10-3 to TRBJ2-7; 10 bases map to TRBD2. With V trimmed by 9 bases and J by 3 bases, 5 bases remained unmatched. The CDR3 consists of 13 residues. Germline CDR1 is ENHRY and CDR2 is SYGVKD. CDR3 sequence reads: CAINQREGYEQYF. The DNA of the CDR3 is TGTGCCATAAACCAGCGGGAGGGCTACGAGCAGTACTTC.

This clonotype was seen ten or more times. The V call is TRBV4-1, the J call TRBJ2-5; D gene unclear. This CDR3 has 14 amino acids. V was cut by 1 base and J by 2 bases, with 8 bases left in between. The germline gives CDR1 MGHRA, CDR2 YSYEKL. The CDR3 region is CASSQVTLQETQYF. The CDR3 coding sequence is TGCGCCAGCAGCCAAGTAACCCTTCAAGAGACCCAGTACTTC.

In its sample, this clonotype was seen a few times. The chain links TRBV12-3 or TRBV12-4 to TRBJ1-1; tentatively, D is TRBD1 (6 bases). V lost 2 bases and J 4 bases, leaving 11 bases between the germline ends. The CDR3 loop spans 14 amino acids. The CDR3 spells CASSLRQGSTEAFF. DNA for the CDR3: TGTGCCAGCAGTTTAAGGCAGGGGAGCACTGAAGCTTTCTTT.

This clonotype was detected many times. DNA for the CDR3: TGTGCCATCAGTGAAGCCCTACAGCCCGAAGCCCAGCATTTT. Translation gives CAISEALQPEAQHF. This chain uses TRBV10-3 with TRBJ1-5; D ambiguous. CDR1 and CDR2 from the germline V gene are ENHRY and SYGVKD. This CDR3 is built from 14 residues. V lost 3 bases, J lost 11 bases, and 17 bases lay in between.

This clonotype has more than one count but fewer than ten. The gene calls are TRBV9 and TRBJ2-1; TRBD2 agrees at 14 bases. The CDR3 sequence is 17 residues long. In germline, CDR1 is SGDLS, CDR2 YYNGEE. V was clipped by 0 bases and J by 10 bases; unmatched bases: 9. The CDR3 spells CASSVAPGTSGREEQFF. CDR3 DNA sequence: TGTGCCAGCAGCGTAGCTCCCGGGACTAGCGGGAGAGAAGAGCAGTTCTTC.

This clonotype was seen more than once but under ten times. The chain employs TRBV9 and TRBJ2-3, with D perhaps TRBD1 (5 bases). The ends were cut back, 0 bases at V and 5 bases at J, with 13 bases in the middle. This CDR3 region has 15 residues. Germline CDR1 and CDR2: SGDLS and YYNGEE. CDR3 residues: CASSVAQGAKDTQYF. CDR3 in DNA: TGTGCCAGCAGCGTAGCACAAGGGGCTAAAGATACGCAGTATTTT.

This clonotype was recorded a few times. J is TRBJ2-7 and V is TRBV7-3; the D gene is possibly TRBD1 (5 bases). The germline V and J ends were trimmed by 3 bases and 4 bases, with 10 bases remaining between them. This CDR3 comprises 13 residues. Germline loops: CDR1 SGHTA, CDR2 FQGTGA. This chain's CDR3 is CASSFGRVYEQYF. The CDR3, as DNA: TGTGCCAGCAGCTTCGGCAGGGTGTACGAGCAGTACTTC.

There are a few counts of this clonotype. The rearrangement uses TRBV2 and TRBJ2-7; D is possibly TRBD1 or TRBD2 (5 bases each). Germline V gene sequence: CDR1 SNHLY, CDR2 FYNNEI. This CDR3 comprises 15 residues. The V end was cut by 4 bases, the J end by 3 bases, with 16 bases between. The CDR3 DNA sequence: TGTGCCAGCAGTGGAGGGACCGACCCCTTCTACGAGCAGTACTTC. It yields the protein CASSGGTDPFYEQYF.

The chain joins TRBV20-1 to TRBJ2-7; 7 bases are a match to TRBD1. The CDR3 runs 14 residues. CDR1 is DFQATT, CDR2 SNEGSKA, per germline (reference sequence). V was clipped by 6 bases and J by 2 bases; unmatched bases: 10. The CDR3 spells CSAKSVGTAYEQYF. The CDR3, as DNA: TGCAGTGCCAAGTCTGTGGGGACAGCCTACGAGCAGTACTTC.

The CDR3 spells CASSLQPGLAGEYTGELFF. CDR3 sequence (DNA): TGCGCCAGCAGCCTCCAACCGGGACTAGCGGGGGAGTACACCGGGGAGCTGTTTTTT. This rearrangement joins TRBV4-3 to TRBJ2-2, with 14 nucleotides matching TRBD2. J lost 3 bases, V lost 4 bases, and 10 bases had no gene match. CDR3 length: 19 amino acids. The germline V gene has CDR1 LGHNA and CDR2 YSLEER.

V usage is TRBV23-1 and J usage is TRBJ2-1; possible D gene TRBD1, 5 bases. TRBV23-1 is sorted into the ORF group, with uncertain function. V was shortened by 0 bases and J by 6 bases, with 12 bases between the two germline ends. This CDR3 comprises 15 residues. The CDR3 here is CASSQSKTEGNEQFF. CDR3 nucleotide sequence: TGCGCCAGCAGTCAATCGAAGACAGAAGGCAATGAGCAGTTCTTC.

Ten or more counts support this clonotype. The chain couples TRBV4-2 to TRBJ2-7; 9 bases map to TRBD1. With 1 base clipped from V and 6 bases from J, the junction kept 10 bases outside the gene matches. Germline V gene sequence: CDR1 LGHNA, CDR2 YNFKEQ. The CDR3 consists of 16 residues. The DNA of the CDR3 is TGTGCCAGCAGCCAAGGACTGGGACAGGGTATGGGCGAGCAGTACTTC. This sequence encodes CASSQGLGQGMGEQYF.

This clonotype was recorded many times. The CDR3 loop reads CASSQDGYSPLHF. DNA of the CDR3: TGCGCCAGCAGCCAAGATGGCTATTCACCCCTCCACTTT. The chain recombines TRBV4-3 with TRBJ1-6; no reliable D call. CDR3 length equals 13 residues. The germline CDR1 and CDR2 sequences are LGHNA and YSLEER. Deletions cut 0 bases from V and 8 bases from J, with 5 bases between.

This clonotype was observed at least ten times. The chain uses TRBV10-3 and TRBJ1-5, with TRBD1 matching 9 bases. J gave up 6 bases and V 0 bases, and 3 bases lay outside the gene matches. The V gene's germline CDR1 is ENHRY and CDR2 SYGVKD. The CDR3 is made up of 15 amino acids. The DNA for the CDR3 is TGTGCCATCAGTGAGTCCGGGACAGGGCTTCAGCCCCAGCATTTT. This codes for CAISESGTGLQPQHF.

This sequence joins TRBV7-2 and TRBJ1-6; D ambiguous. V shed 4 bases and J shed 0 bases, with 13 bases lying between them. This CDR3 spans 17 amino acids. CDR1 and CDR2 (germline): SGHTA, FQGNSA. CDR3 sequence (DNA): TGTGCCAGCAGCTCCGCGTCCCAGAGCTCCTATAATTCACCCCTCCACTTT. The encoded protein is CASSSASQSSYNSPLHF.

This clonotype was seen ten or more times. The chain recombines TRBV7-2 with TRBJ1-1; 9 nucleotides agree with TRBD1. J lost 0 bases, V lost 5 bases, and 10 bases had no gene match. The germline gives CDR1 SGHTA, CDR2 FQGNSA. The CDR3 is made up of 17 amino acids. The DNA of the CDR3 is TGTGCCAGCAGCCGAGGACCGGGACAGGGTATGAACACTGAAGCTTTCTTT. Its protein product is CASSRGPGQGMNTEAFF.

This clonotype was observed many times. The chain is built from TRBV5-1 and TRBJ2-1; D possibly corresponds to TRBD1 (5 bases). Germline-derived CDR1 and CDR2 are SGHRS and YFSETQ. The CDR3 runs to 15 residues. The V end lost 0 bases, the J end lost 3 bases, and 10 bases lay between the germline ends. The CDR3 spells CASSLVQGFYNEQFF. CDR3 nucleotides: TGCGCCAGCAGCTTGGTTCAGGGCTTCTACAATGAGCAGTTCTTC.